The 27 T cell receptor beta chains below all came from one sample that was sequenced in a study of blood T cell repertoires in COVID-19. Sequenced by immunoSEQ multiplex PCR; TCRdb stores in-frame clones only, minus some. Seen here are 200,000 to 300,000 clones, about 87% observed once, and the top ten hold less than 5%. The sequencing sample was made of peripheral blood. These receptors came from a man in his sixties who had recovered from COVID-19.

The rearrangement links TRBV7-2 to TRBJ2-2; D perhaps matches TRBD2 (6 bases). The V end lost 5 bases, the J end lost 7 bases, and 17 bases lay between the germline ends. The CDR3 runs to 15 residues. Germline CDR1 and CDR2: SGHTA and FQGNSA. The CDR3 here is CASSPLGTSRGELFF. CDR3 DNA: TGTGCCAGCAGCCCTCTAGGGACTTCCCGCGGGGAGCTGTTTTTT.

The chain's CDR3 is CASSPPGTVINEQFF. The CDR3 DNA sequence: TGTGCCAGCAGCCCGCCGGGGACAGTAATCAATGAGCAGTTCTTC. The chain links TRBV3-1 (or the pseudogene TRBV3-2) to TRBJ2-1; TRBD1 matches 7 bases. CDR3 size: 15 residues. Per germline, CDR1 LGHDT and CDR2 YNNKEL (reference sequence). After removal of 4 bases from V and 6 bases from J, the junction contained 9 bases not matched to a gene.

J is TRBJ2-7 and V is TRBV5-1; 7 nucleotides match TRBD1. Germline values: CDR1 SGHRS, CDR2 YFSETQ. The CDR3 loop spans 12 amino acids. The ends lost 1 base at V and 6 bases at J; junction bases unmatched: 1. The CDR3: CASSLPGGEQYF. The CDR3 region has the DNA TGCGCCAGCAGCTTGCCAGGGGGCGAGCAGTACTTC. The whole variable domain, remainder taken from reference TRBV5-1 and TRBJ2-7, is KAGVTQTPRYLIKTRGQQVTLSCSPISGHRSVSWYQQTPGQGLQFLFEYFSETQRNKGNFPGRFSGRQFSNSRSEMNVSTLELGDSALYLCASSLPGGEQYFGPGTRLTVT.

J is TRBJ1-1 and V is TRBV3-1 (or the pseudogene TRBV3-2); D uncertain. This CDR3 is 14 amino acids long. Trimming pared 0 bases from V and 6 bases from J, leaving 11 bases between. Per germline, CDR1 LGHDT and CDR2 YNNKEL (reference sequence). CDR3 DNA: TGTGCCAGCAGCCAAGATGTAAGAATAGCTGAAGCTTTCTTT. Protein sequence: CASSQDVRIAEAFF.

This CDR3 is CASSFGQGSYEQYF. For the CDR3, the DNA is TGTGCCAGCAGCTTCGGACAGGGGTCCTACGAGCAGTACTTC. The rearrangement uses TRBV7-9 and TRBJ2-7; 9 nucleotides align to TRBD1. The ends lost 3 bases at V and 1 base at J; junction bases unmatched: 1. CDR3 size: 14 residues. Germline lookup yields CDR1 SEHNR and CDR2 FQNEAQ (reference sequence).

The chain is built from TRBV11-2 and TRBJ2-3; the D gene is possibly TRBD1 (5 bases). Looked up from germline, CDR1 is SGHAT and CDR2 is FQNNGV. The CDR3 runs 13 residues. Trimming removed 3 bases from V and 6 bases from J, with 10 bases in between. The CDR3 region is CASSFSGPDTQYF. The CDR3 region has the DNA TGTGCCAGCAGCTTCTCAGGGCCCGATACGCAGTATTTT.

The gene calls are TRBV5-8 and TRBJ1-2; D is possibly TRBD1 (5 bases). Deletions cut 1 base from V and 6 bases from J, with 10 bases between. The germline V gene encodes CDR1 SGHTS and CDR2 YDEGEE. The CDR3 length is 13 residues. The CDR3 nucleotides read TGTGCCAGCAGCTTGACGCCCAGGGATGGCTACACCTTC. Protein sequence: CASSLTPRDGYTF.

The chain recombines TRBV3-1 (or the pseudogene TRBV3-2) with TRBJ2-7, with D possibly TRBD2 on 6 matching bases. With 3 bases removed from V and 4 bases from J, the gap between germline ends came to 13 bases. Germline V gene lookup returns CDR1 LGHDT and CDR2 YNNKEL (reference sequence). CDR3 length: 14 amino acids. The CDR3 here is CASSQTRGFYEQYF. Here the CDR3 DNA reads TGTGCCAGCAGCCAGACTCGGGGGTTTTACGAGCAGTACTTC.

The V gene is TRBV15, the J gene TRBJ1-6, with a possible D match to TRBD1 (6 bases). This CDR3 has 17 amino acids. Trimming pared 2 bases from V and 7 bases from J, leaving 18 bases between. Germline-derived CDR1 and CDR2 are LNHNV and YYDKDF (reference sequence). The CDR3 DNA reads as TGTGCCACCAGCAGAACTGTAGGGGGGGGGTCCAATTCACCCCTCCACTTT. The encoded protein is CATSRTVGGGSNSPLHF.

This clone was counted a few times. DNA of the CDR3: TGTGCCAGCAGCCCCCTTGGGAGCCCGGTCTCTTACAATGAGCAGTTCTTC. Its translation is CASSPLGSPVSYNEQFF. V gene TRBV7-3 combines with J gene TRBJ2-1; possible D gene TRBD2, 5 bases. CDR1 and CDR2 from the germline V gene are SGHTA and FQGTGA. V shed 5 bases and J shed 4 bases, with 21 bases lying between them. CDR3 length equals 17 residues.

CDR3 sequence reads: CASSPTVIYEQYF. The DNA of the CDR3 is TGTGCCAGCTCACCAACAGTAATCTACGAGCAGTACTTC. This sequence joins TRBV18 and TRBJ2-7; D not certain. Germline V lookup: CDR1 KGHSH, CDR2 LQKENI. The CDR3 runs to 13 residues. Trimming took 2 bases from V and 3 from J, leaving 8 bases between them. Drawing the rest from reference TRBV18 and TRBJ2-7, the complete variable domain is NAGVMQNPRHLVRRRGQEARLRCSPMKGHSHVYWYRQLPEEGLKFMVYLQKENIIDESGMPKERFSAEFPKEGPSILRIQQVVRGDSAAYFCASSPTVIYEQYFGPGTRLTVT.

The V and J genes are TRBV7-6 and TRBJ1-1; perhaps TRBD1 as D (6 bases). The CDR3 loop spans 15 amino acids. The V end was cut by 1 base, the J end by 1 base, with 10 bases between. CDR1 and CDR2 (germline): SGHVS, FNYEAQ. As DNA, the CDR3 is TGTGCCAGCAGCTTAGGAGGCAGGGGGAACACTGAAGCTTTCTTT. Its protein is CASSLGGRGNTEAFF.

This chain links TRBV3-1 (or the pseudogene TRBV3-2) with TRBJ2-3; 12 bases align to TRBD2. The CDR3 totals 22 residues. Looked up from germline, CDR1 is LGHDT and CDR2 is YNNKEL (reference sequence). The trim removed 4 bases at V and 4 bases at J, leaving 24 bases unmatched. In nucleotides, the CDR3 is TGTGCCAGCAGCCTAAAGCCCGGACTAGCGGGGAACACATGGATCCGTGCAGATACGCAGTATTTT. It yields the protein CASSLKPGLAGNTWIRADTQYF.

This clone was detected only once. This sequence joins TRBV29-1 and TRBJ1-6; 8 bases are shared with TRBD1. With V trimmed by 8 bases and J by 7 bases, 7 bases remained unmatched. There are 13 residues in the CDR3. In germline, CDR1 is SQVTM, CDR2 ANQGSEA. In nucleotides, the CDR3 is TGCAGCACCCGACAGGGGACGAATTCACCCCTCCACTTT. It encodes CSTRQGTNSPLHF.

This clone appeared a single time. This rearrangement joins TRBV3-1 (or the pseudogene TRBV3-2) to TRBJ2-5; 13 nucleotides line up with TRBD2. J was trimmed by 5 bases and V by 4 bases; bases with no gene match: 7. Germline CDR1 and CDR2: LGHDT and YNNKEL (reference sequence). The CDR3 loop spans 16 amino acids. In nucleotides, the CDR3 is TGTGCCAGCAGCCCCCGACTAGCGGGGGGAGGGGAGACCCAGTACTTC. It yields the protein CASSPRLAGGGETQYF.

V gene TRBV5-1 combines with J gene TRBJ2-7; 10 nucleotides match TRBD1. V dropped 4 bases and J dropped 2; count of bases not matched to a gene: 15. The V gene's germline CDR1 is SGHRS and CDR2 YFSETQ. There are 18 residues in the CDR3. The CDR3 protein is CASSDSFRGQGYAYEQYF. The CDR3 DNA reads TGCGCCAGCAGCGACAGTTTTAGGGGACAGGGGTACGCCTACGAGCAGTACTTC.

In this sample, this clone turned up a few times. The chain recombines TRBV6-2 or TRBV6-3 with TRBJ1-5; 9 nucleotides line up with TRBD1. This CDR3 has 16 amino acids. J lost 5 bases, V lost 7 bases, and 12 bases had no gene match. Germline CDR1 is MNHEY and CDR2 is SVGEGT. CDR3 protein: CASTPPGQGVYQPQHF. Written as DNA, the CDR3 is TGTGCCAGCACCCCTCCGGGACAGGGAGTTTATCAGCCCCAGCATTTT.

Only a few counts were recorded for this clone. Distinct nucleotide sequences in the sample also encode this CDR3. The chain is built from TRBV7-7 and TRBJ2-3; 9 nucleotides align to TRBD1. The V and J ends lost 5 bases and 0 bases, in that order; junction bases with no gene match: 3. The CDR3 spans 15 residues. Germline lookup yields CDR1 SSHAT and CDR2 FNYEAQ (reference sequence). DNA for the CDR3: TGTGCCAGCAGCCCGGGACAGGGAAGCACAGATACGCAGTATTTT. It is translated as CASSPGQGSTDTQYF.

This chain connects TRBV11-1 to TRBJ2-1; D possibly corresponds to TRBD1 (5 bases). The V gene lost 6 bases and the J gene lost 4 bases, with 13 bases spanning the gap. The V gene's germline CDR1 is SGHAT and CDR2 FQDESV (reference sequence). This CDR3 region has 14 residues. The CDR3 DNA follows: TGTGCCAGCAGTTCAAAGGACACATACAATGAGCAGTTCTTC. Translating gives CASSSKDTYNEQFF.

This chain links TRBV9 with TRBJ1-2, with D maybe TRBD1 (5 bases). The ends were cut back, 4 bases at V and 0 bases at J, with 10 bases in the middle. The CDR3 consists of 14 residues. The germline gives CDR1 SGDLS, CDR2 YYNGEE. CDR3 sequence (DNA): TGTGCCAGCAGCCCGGGGGACTCTAACTATGGCTACACCTTC. It encodes CASSPGDSNYGYTF.

This clone was counted a single time. The genes are TRBV7-3 and TRBJ2-7; 8 bases are shared with TRBD1. In germline, CDR1 is SGHTA, CDR2 FQGTGA. Trimming cost V 8 bases and J 3 bases; bases outside gene matches: 6. This CDR3 contains 13 residues. The CDR3: CASATGESYEQYF. In DNA, the CDR3 is TGTGCCAGCGCGACAGGGGAAAGCTACGAGCAGTACTTC.

This chain connects TRBV4-1 to TRBJ1-2; no reliable D call. This CDR3 contains 16 residues. Trimming pared 0 bases from V and 1 base from J, leaving 12 bases between. CDR1 and CDR2 (germline): MGHRA, YSYEKL. The CDR3 loop is CASSQDPVVGNYGYTF. The CDR3 region has the DNA TGCGCCAGCAGCCAAGATCCCGTTGTCGGTAACTATGGCTACACCTTC.

V usage is TRBV7-6 and J usage is TRBJ1-3, with a tentative D call TRBD1 (5 bases). Per the germline V gene, CDR1 is SGHVS and CDR2 is FNYEAQ. Trimming pared 5 bases from V and 0 bases from J, leaving 11 bases between. The CDR3 has 15 amino acids. The CDR3 is CASSHGQDSGNTIYF. CDR3 nucleotide sequence: TGTGCCAGCAGCCACGGACAAGACTCTGGAAACACCATATATTTT.

This chain connects TRBV30 to TRBJ2-7, with a possible D match to TRBD2 (5 bases). The length of the CDR3 is 12 residues. Deletions cut 0 bases from V and 7 bases from J, with 10 bases between. Per the germline V gene, CDR1 is GTSNPN and CDR2 is SVGIG (reference sequence). CDR3 residues: CAWSVGVGEQYF. The DNA of the CDR3 is TGTGCCTGGAGTGTCGGGGTCGGGGAGCAGTACTTC.

In its sample, this clone was seen once. DNA for the CDR3: TGTGCCAGCAGCCTCCCTACGCATCTGAACACCGGGGAGCTGTTTTTT. It yields the protein CASSLPTHLNTGELFF. This chain joins TRBV11-2 and TRBJ2-2; D ambiguous. The CDR3 length is 16 residues. Germline V lookup: CDR1 SGHAT, CDR2 FQNNGV. Trimming left V 5 bases short and J 1 base short, with 14 bases between.

The rearrangement uses TRBV24-1 and TRBJ2-1; TRBD1 agrees at 8 bases. The CDR3 has 16 amino acids. Per the germline V gene, CDR1 is KGHDR and CDR2 is SFDVKD. With V trimmed by 4 bases and J by 3 bases, 7 bases remained unmatched. The CDR3 protein is CATSDLTGVGYNEQFF. CDR3 nucleotide sequence: TGTGCCACCAGTGACCTGACAGGGGTTGGCTACAATGAGCAGTTCTTC.

The chain recombines TRBV30 with TRBJ2-2; D may be TRBD2 (6 bases). V shed 5 bases and J shed 1 base, with 14 bases lying between them. This CDR3 is built from 15 residues. Germline CDR1 is GTSNPN and CDR2 is SVGIG (reference sequence). CDR3 sequence reads: CAWALGGVNTGELFF. DNA for the CDR3: TGTGCCTGGGCCCTCGGGGGAGTGAACACCGGGGAGCTGTTTTTT.